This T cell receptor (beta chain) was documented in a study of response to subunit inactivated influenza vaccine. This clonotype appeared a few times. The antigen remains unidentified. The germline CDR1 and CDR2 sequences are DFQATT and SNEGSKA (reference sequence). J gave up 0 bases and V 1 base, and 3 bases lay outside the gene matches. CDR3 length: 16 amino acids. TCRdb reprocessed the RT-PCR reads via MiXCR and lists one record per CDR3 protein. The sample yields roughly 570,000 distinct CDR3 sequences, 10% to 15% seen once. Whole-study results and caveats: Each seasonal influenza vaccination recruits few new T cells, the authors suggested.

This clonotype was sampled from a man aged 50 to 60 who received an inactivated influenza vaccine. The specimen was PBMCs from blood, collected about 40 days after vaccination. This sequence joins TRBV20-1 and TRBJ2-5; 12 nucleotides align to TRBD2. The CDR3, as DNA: TGCAGTGCTAGAGTGGCTAGCGGGAGGGACCAAGAGACCCAGTACTTC. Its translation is CSARVASGRDQETQYF.